This paragraph reports one TCR beta chain. Its target antigen remains unknown. The record has no base qualities; no much larger clone is one base away. The CDR3 starts with the cysteine, ends with the phenylalanine, and has 16 residues. The kept DNA is CDR3 alone, 48 bases in frame from the first base. CDR1 and CDR2 (SGHVS, FNYEAQ) derive from the germline V gene. The junction carries 14 bases between V and J, which are trimmed by 5 bases and 0 bases respectively. TCRdb shows the sequencer as Illumina NovaSeq 6000. cDNA libraries for TCRalpha and TCRbeta were prepared by 5'RACE using constant-segment primers, with sample barcodes and unique molecular identifiers added. Trizol reagent was used to extract RNA from every sample. Amplification of the libraries took two PCR steps, and the second step added a second sample barcode plus Illumina TruSeq adapters. Libraries were sequenced on an Illumina NovaSeq with 2 x 150 bp paired-end reads. For the original study's pipeline: The reads were demultiplexed and collapsed into UMI-guided consensus sequences using migec v1.2.7. Using mixcr v2.1.11, UMI consensuses were aligned to TRA and TRB V and J templates and then assembled into clonotypes. A clonotype was counted as expanded or contracted only when both edgeR and NoisET called the clonotype significant, with the noise models trained on biological replicates. For edgeR calls, a false discovery rate-adjusted p below 0.01 and a log2 fold-change threshold of 1 were applied. PCA with hierarchical clustering of max-normalized trajectories of the 1000 most abundant clonotypes was used as exploratory dynamics analysis. The CD4 or CD8 phenotype of responding clones was assigned using the separately sequenced CD4+ and CD8+ repertoires. TCRdb passed the public sequencing reads through fastp at Q25 and MiXCR, retaining productive beta sequences. Merged by CDR3 protein, the rows form single entries marked with the most common genes and DNA. TCRdb, not the original authors, processed these V and J calls. The sample table records about 440,000 distinct CDR3 sequences; around 19% of these occur just once. In total, the top ten clones hold roughly 8.4% of the sample.

This sample was included in a study of T-cell memory formation after mild COVID-19 (dated by TCRdb to about 2021). For context, the study as a whole: TCR sequence clusters from the two donors were largely donor specific. In a couple of donors, T-cell clones that expanded and contracted after mild COVID-19 were tracked by sequencing TCRalpha and TCRbeta repertoires over time. Two young, previously healthy adult volunteers, one female and one male, were included in the cohort. General findings and caveats noted by the study authors: Contracting CD4+ clones turned up mainly in the CM and EM memory subsets, whereas EMRA was where CD8+ clones were enriched. The study covered only a couple of mild cases, and larger cohorts including severe cases with pre-infection samples were considered necessary. Some responding clones were detected in pre-infection memory, which suggested that pre-existing cross-reactive memory T cells had joined the SARS-CoV-2 response. Whether the second-wave clones peaking on day 37 were SARS-CoV-2 specific was not confirmed. From day 15 to 85, contracting clones showed balanced CD4/CD8 phenotypes, whereas a second wave of clones that expanded from day 15 to 37 leaned towards CD4+.

Ficoll-Paque density gradient centrifugation was the method used to isolate PBMCs. The sequence links TRBV7-6 to TRBJ2-1, with TRBD2 as a weak D call on 5 bases. This TCR derives from an adult woman who had mild COVID-19 (a few samples of this study predate the infection). The sample titles of this study are shuffled in the database, so cell type and time point are left out; the donor was told from shared clones. Sequencing input: PBMCs or a T cell subset sorted from them (not recorded which). The CDR3 protein is CASSPEGSLSYNEQFF. At the DNA level, the sequence is TGTGCCAGCAGCCCAGAGGGCTCCCTCTCCTACAATGAGCAGTTCTTC.